This TCR beta chain was sequenced during a study of blood T cell repertoires in COVID-19. Sequencing was performed with immunoSEQ multiplex PCR; in TCRdb, only in-frame clones are kept and a portion is missing. This table holds 35,000 to 45,000 clones, 89% found once. In germline, CDR1 is SGHNT, CDR2 YYREEE (reference sequence). Trimming pared 4 bases from V and 0 bases from J, leaving 22 bases between. This CDR3 comprises 18 residues. The rearrangement joins TRBV5-4 to TRBJ1-2, with D unclear. The TCR sequence derives from a human donor in a cohort sampled during active COVID-19. The sample was peripheral blood. The CDR3 sequence is CASSQFFSDFSSNYGYTF. The CDR3 bases are TGTGCCAGCAGCCAGTTTTTCTCGGACTTTAGCTCTAACTATGGCTACACCTTC.